The T cell receptor (beta chain) described here comes from a study of post-analysis software for immune sequencing data. Overall study: Progressive-relapsing, secondary progressive and relapsing-remitting multiple sclerosis were among the disease courses included. Notes on the study in general: Patients carried a handful of TRBV segments more frequently than controls did, and TRBV5-6, TRBV5-1 and TRBV20-1 were among them. Batch-mates among the samples co-clustered strongly by F measure.

With regard to this clonotype: What it binds is unknown.

The authors incorporated unique molecular identifiers into the TCR beta cDNA libraries. Roughly 500,000 cDNA molecules came from about 1 to 10 million T cells. One entry per CDR3 protein results from TCRdb running MiXCR on the PCR reads. The sample holds about 560,000 distinct CDR3 sequences, about 44% seen once. Germline loops: CDR1 MNHEY, CDR2 SMNVEV (reference sequence). V was pared by 6 bases and J by 2 bases, with 9 bases between. There are 13 residues in the CDR3. The rearrangement uses TRBV27 and TRBJ2-3; the D gene is possibly TRBD2 (6 bases). This receptor was obtained from a girl between 5 and 17 years old with multiple sclerosis. What was sequenced was blood. The DNA for the CDR3 is TGTGCCAGCAGGGGGAGGTTCACAGATACGCAGTATTTT. This translates into CASRGRFTDTQYF.